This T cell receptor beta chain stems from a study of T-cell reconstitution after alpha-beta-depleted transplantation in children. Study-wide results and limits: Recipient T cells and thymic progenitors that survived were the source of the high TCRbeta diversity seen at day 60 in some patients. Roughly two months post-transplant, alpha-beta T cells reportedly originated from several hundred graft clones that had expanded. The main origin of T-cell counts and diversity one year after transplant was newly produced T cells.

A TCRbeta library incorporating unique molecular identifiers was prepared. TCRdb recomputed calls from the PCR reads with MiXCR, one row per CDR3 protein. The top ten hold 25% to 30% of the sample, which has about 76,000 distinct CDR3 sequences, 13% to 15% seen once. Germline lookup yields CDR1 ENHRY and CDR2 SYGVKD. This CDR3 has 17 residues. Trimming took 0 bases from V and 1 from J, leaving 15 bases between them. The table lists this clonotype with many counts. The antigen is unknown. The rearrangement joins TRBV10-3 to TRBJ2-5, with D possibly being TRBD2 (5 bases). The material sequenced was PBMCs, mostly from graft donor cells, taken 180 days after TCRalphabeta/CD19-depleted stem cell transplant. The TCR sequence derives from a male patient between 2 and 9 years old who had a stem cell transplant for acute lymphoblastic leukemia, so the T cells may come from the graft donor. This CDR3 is CAISESRASTSQETQYF. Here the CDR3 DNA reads TGTGCCATCAGTGAGTCGAGGGCCAGTACCTCCCAAGAGACCCAGTACTTC.